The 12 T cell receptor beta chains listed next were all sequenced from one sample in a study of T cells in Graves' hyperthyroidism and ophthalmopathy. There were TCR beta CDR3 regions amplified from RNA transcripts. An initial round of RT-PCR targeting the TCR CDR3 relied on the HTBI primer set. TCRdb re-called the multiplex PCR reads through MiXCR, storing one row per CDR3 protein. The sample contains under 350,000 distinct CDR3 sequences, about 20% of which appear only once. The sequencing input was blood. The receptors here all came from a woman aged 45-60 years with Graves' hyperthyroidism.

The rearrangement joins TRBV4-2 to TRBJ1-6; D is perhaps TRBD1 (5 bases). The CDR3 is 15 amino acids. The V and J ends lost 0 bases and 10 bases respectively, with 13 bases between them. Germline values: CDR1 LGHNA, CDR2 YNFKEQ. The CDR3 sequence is CASSQDSAGRSPLHF. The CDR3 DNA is TGTGCCAGCAGCCAAGATTCGGCAGGGAGGTCACCCCTCCACTTT.

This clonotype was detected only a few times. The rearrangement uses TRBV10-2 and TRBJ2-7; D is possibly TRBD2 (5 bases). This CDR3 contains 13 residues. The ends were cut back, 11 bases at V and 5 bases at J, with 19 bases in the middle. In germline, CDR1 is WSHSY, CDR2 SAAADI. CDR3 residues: CAAMGEFSNEQYF. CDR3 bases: TGCGCCGCCATGGGAGAGTTTAGCAACGAGCAGTACTTC.

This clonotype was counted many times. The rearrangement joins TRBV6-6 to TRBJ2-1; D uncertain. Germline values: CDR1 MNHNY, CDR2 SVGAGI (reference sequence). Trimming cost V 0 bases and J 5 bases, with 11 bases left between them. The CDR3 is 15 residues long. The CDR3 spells CASSYSGYLNNEQFF. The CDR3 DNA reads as TGTGCCAGCAGTTACTCGGGGTATCTCAACAATGAGCAGTTCTTC.

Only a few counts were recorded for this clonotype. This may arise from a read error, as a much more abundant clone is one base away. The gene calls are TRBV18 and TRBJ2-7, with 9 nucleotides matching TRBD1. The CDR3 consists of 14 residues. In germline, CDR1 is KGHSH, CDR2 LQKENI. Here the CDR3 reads CASSPRTGDYKQYV. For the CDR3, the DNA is TGTGCCAGCTCACCTAGGACAGGGGACTACAAGCAGTACGTC.

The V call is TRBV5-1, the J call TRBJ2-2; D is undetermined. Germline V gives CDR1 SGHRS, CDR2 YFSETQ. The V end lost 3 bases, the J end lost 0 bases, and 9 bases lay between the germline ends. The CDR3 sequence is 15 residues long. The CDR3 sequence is CASSSPPPNTGELFF. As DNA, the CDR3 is TGCGCCAGCAGCTCACCCCCCCCGAACACCGGGGAGCTGTTTTTT.

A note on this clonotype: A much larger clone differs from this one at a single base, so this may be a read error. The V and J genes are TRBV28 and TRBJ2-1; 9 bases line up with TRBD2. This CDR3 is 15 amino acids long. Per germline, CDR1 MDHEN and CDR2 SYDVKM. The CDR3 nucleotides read TGTGCCAGCAGTCTCTTAGCGGGAGAGTTCGATGAGCAGTCCTTC. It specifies CASSLLAGEFDEQSF.

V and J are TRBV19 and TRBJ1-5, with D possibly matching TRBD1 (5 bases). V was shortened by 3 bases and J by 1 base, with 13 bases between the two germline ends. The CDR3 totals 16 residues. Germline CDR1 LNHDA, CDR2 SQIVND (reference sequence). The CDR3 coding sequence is TGTGCCAGTAGTATGGTTGGGGGTCGCAGCAATCAGCCCCAGCATTTT. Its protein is CASSMVGGRSNQPQHF. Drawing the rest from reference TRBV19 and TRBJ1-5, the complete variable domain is DGGITQSPKYLFRKEGQNVTLSCEQNLNHDAMYWYRQDPGQGLRLIYYSQIVNDFQKGDIAEGYSVSREKKESFPLTVTSAQKNPTAFYLCASSMVGGRSNQPQHFGDGTRLSIL.

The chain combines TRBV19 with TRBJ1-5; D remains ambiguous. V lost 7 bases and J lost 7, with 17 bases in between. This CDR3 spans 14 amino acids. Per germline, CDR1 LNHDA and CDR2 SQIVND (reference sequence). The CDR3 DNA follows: TGTGCCAGTAAGGAAGGTGGCTTTGTACAGCCCCAGCATTTT. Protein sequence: CASKEGGFVQPQHF.

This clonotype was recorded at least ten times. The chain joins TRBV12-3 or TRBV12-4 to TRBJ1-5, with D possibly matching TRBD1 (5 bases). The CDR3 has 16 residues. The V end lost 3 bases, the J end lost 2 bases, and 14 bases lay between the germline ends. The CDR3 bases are TGTGCCAGCAGTTTCTGGGGGGGGGAGGGCAATCAGCCCCAGCATTTT. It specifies CASSFWGGEGNQPQHF.

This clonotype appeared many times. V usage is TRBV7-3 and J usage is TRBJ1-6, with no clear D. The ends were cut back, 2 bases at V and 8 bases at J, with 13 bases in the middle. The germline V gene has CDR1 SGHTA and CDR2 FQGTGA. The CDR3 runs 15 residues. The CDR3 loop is CASSLGPPGDSPLHF. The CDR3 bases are TGTGCCAGCAGCTTAGGACCCCCCGGTGATTCACCCCTCCACTTT.

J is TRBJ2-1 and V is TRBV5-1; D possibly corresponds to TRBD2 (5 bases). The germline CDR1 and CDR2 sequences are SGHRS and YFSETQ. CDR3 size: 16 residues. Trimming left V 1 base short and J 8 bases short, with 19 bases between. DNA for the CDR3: TGCGCCAGCAGCTTGTCTCTCGTTTGGGAGTTCGATGAGCAGTTCTTC. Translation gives CASSLSLVWEFDEQFF. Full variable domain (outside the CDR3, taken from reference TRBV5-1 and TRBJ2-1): KAGVTQTPRYLIKTRGQQVTLSCSPISGHRSVSWYQQTPGQGLQFLFEYFSETQRNKGNFPGRFSGRQFSNSRSEMNVSTLELGDSALYLCASSLSLVWEFDEQFFGPGTRLTVL.

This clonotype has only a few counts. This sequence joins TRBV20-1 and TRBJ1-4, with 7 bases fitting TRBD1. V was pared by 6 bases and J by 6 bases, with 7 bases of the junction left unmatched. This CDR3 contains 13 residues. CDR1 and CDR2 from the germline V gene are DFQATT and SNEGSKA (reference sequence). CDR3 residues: CSAGGGQYEKLFF. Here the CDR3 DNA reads TGCAGTGCGGGGGGGGGACAGTATGAAAAACTGTTTTTT.